This T cell receptor beta chain appears in the sequencing data of a study of blood T cells in healthy people across ages. For the second PCR, which ran for 7 to 11 cycles, a sample-barcoded 5' primer and a J-beta primer mix were used. Researchers report that a template-switch adaptor with 12 random nucleotides tagged each cDNA molecule. TCRdb used MiXCR to reprocess the 5' RACE reads, holding one entry per CDR3 protein. In the table there are 980,000 or so distinct CDR3 sequences, approximately 49% of which are singletons. The study, taken as a whole, reports: Relative to aged donors, long-lived donors carried more naive CD4+ cells and displayed higher diversity. With age, beta diversity per million T cells declined roughly linearly, significantly by around 43. Without sorted subsets, naive and antigen-experienced compartments could not be conclusively compared.

The CDR3 is made up of 13 amino acids. CDR1 is SGHKS, CDR2 YYEKEE, per germline (reference sequence). V lost 3 bases, J lost 9 bases, and 3 bases stayed unmatched. This clonotype has a handful of counts. Its antigen is still unknown. The chain has TRBV5-5 and TRBJ2-1; 10 bases are a match to TRBD1. Source material: blood. This sequence originates from a man younger than 45 in good health. In DNA, the CDR3 is TGTGCCAGCAGCTGGACAGGGGGAAGTGAGCAGTTCTTC. It encodes CASSWTGGSEQFF.